A single sample gave rise to the 2 T cell receptor beta chains below, sequenced in a study of T cells in Graves' hyperthyroidism and ophthalmopathy. TCR beta CDR3 regions were amplified from RNA. First-round RT-PCR targeting the TCR CDR3 was performed with the HTBI primer set. TCRdb itself ran the multiplex PCR reads through MiXCR, one entry per CDR3 protein. Here the sample spans about 98,000 distinct CDR3 sequences, about 40% being singletons. Source material: peripheral blood or thyroid tissue (not recorded which). The origin of the receptors is a woman under 40 with Graves' hyperthyroidism.

J is TRBJ2-5 and V is TRBV6-2 or TRBV6-3, with TRBD1 as a possible D gene (5 bases). Germline lookup yields CDR1 MNHEY and CDR2 SVGEGT. The CDR3 runs 12 residues. V lost 6 bases and J lost 7, with 12 bases in between. The CDR3 loop reads CASSPQGRTQYF. The CDR3 coding sequence is TGTGCCAGCAGCCCCCAGGGAAGGACCCAGTACTTC.

A word on this clonotype: This may stem from a read error, because a much larger clone lies one nucleotide away. The V gene is TRBV5-1, the J gene TRBJ1-1, with TRBD1 as a possible D gene (5 bases). Germline CDR1 reads SGHRS; CDR2 reads YFSETQ. CDR3 length: 17 amino acids. The CDR3 here is CASSLLRRQRLNTVAFF. The CDR3 nucleotides read TGCGCCAGCAGCTTGTTGCGCCGACAGAGGTTGAACACTGTAGCTTTCTTT. The full variable domain, completed using reference TRBV5-1 and TRBJ1-1, is KAGVTQTPRYLIKTRGQQVTLSCSPISGHRSVSWYQQTPGQGLQFLFEYFSETQRNKGNFPGRFSGRQFSNSRSEMNVSTLELGDSALYLCASSLLRRQRLNTVAFFGQGTRLTVV.